The 30 T cell receptor beta chains given below trace back to one sample, sequenced in a study of blood T cell repertoires in COVID-19 (dated by TCRdb to the early 2020s). The library was generated by the immunoSEQ multiplex PCR assay. The source is immuneACCESS, and TCRdb retained only in-frame sequences with V and J called. Part of the clones is not carried over; for the studies checked, unresolved V genes explain less than half of this, and the remainder is unexplained. In all, the sample holds tens of thousands of clones, and approximately 80% of those were seen once. The ten largest clones take up around 5.9% of the sample. Specimen: peripheral blood. These TCRs come from a human donor in a cohort sampled during active or convalescent COVID-19.

The CDR3 here is CASSFGGPYQPQHF. The CDR3 bases are TGTGCCAGCAGTTTCGGAGGGCCATATCAGCCCCAGCATTTT. The chain uses TRBV27 and TRBJ1-5; D is ambiguous. Germline V CDR1 and CDR2: MNHEY, SMNVEV (reference sequence). With 3 bases removed from V and 5 bases from J, the gap between germline ends came to 11 bases. The CDR3 covers 14 residues.

The chain combines TRBV19 with TRBJ2-7, with 8 bases that match TRBD1. Germline CDR1 is LNHDA and CDR2 is SQIVND (reference sequence). The CDR3 has 16 amino acids. With V trimmed by 5 bases and J by 0 bases, 9 bases remained unmatched. CDR3 amino acids: CASSSTGQGHSYEQYF. The CDR3 region has the DNA TGTGCCAGTAGTTCAACAGGACAGGGCCACTCCTACGAGCAGTACTTC.

This chain's CDR3 is CASSDSHYGYTF. The CDR3 nucleotides are TGTGCCAGCAGTGACAGCCACTATGGCTACACCTTC. The chain couples TRBV5-5 to TRBJ1-2; D possibly corresponds to TRBD1 (5 bases). The CDR3 loop spans 12 amino acids. Looked up from germline, CDR1 is SGHKS and CDR2 is YYEKEE (reference sequence). V gave up 5 bases and J gave up 3 bases, with 8 bases separating them. The full variable domain, with the rest looked up from reference TRBV5-5 and TRBJ1-2, is DAGVTQSPTHLIKTRGQQVTLRCSPISGHKSVSWYQQVLGQGPQFIFQYYEKEERGRGNFPDRFSARQFPNYSSELNVNALLLGDSALYLCASSDSHYGYTFGSGTRLTVV.

This chain joins TRBV10-3 and TRBJ2-7, with D possibly being TRBD2 (7 bases). The CDR3 runs 13 residues. Germline assignment: CDR1 ENHRY and CDR2 SYGVKD. Trimming shortened V by 8 bases and J by 1 base, and 12 bases separated the two germline ends. CDR3 amino acids: CAIQGRESYEQYF. The DNA for the CDR3 is TGTGCCATCCAGGGGCGGGAGTCCTACGAGCAGTACTTC.

The rearrangement uses TRBV6-2 or TRBV6-3 and TRBJ2-3; D possibly corresponds to TRBD2 (5 bases). Trimming cost V 5 bases and J 3 bases, with 12 bases left between them. The CDR3 covers 14 residues. Germline V gives CDR1 MNHEY, CDR2 SVGEGT. The CDR3 region has the DNA TGTGCCAGCAGTGGGGAGAGAAGGACAGATACGCAGTATTTT. It codes for CASSGERRTDTQYF.

This chain joins TRBV5-4 and TRBJ2-7, with D possibly matching TRBD1 (5 bases). V lost 5 bases and J lost 1, with 16 bases in between. CDR3 length: 15 residues. Germline CDR1 reads SGHNT; CDR2 reads YYREEE (reference sequence). The chain's CDR3 is CASSPSGRESYEQYF. The CDR3 DNA sequence: TGTGCCAGCAGTCCCTCGGGCAGGGAATCCTACGAGCAGTACTTC.

The chain has TRBV4-1 and TRBJ1-1; D gene uncertain. Germline CDR1 and CDR2: MGHRA and YSYEKL. The CDR3 loop spans 17 amino acids. Trimming took off 1 base at V and 1 base at J, with 16 bases between the two ends. The CDR3 loop is CASSQASLGLGNTEAFF. For the CDR3, the DNA is TGCGCCAGCAGCCAAGCGAGTCTTGGGCTGGGGAACACTGAAGCTTTCTTT.

This clone has only one observation. This chain's CDR3 is CASSFERIRQGSDTQYF. The CDR3 coding sequence is TGTGCCAGCAGCTTTGAACGAATAAGGCAGGGATCCGATACGCAGTATTTT. The rearrangement uses TRBV7-9 and TRBJ2-3; the D gene is possibly TRBD1 (5 bases). The CDR3 length is 17 residues. Trimming took off 3 bases at V and 6 bases at J, with 22 bases between the two ends. The germline V gene has CDR1 SEHNR and CDR2 FQNEAQ (reference sequence).

The chain carries TRBV5-4 and TRBJ1-1; 9 nucleotides align to TRBD1. The CDR3 runs 14 residues. Germline assignment: CDR1 SGHNT and CDR2 YYREEE (reference sequence). The V segment lost 4 bases and the J segment 7 bases; nucleotides outside the gene matches: 8. The CDR3 is CASSSLQGAVEAFF. In nucleotides, the CDR3 is TGTGCCAGCAGCAGCCTACAGGGGGCGGTTGAAGCTTTCTTT.

In this sample, this clone turned up a few times. The chain joins TRBV6-5 to TRBJ1-2; D perhaps matches TRBD1 (5 bases). V dropped 7 bases and J dropped 4 bases, with 10 bases sitting between them. Germline values: CDR1 MNHEY, CDR2 SVGAGI. The length of the CDR3 is 12 residues. The CDR3 DNA reads as TGTGCCAGCATCGACAGCCTCTATGGCTACACCTTC. Translated: CASIDSLYGYTF.

The genes are TRBV27 and TRBJ2-5; 8 positions agree with TRBD1. Germline assignment: CDR1 MNHEY and CDR2 SMNVEV (reference sequence). The junction had 8 bases not matched to a gene; V was cut back by 6 bases and J by 2 bases. The CDR3 runs to 15 residues. This CDR3 is CASSPGQGGQETQYF. DNA of the CDR3: TGTGCCAGCAGCCCTGGACAGGGCGGACAAGAGACCCAGTACTTC.

This clone was seen a handful of times. The rearrangement uses TRBV5-1 and TRBJ1-1, with a tentative D call TRBD1 (5 bases). In germline, CDR1 is SGHRS, CDR2 YFSETQ. This CDR3 spans 15 amino acids. With 2 bases removed from V and 4 bases from J, the gap between germline ends came to 15 bases. The CDR3 DNA reads as TGCGCCAGCAGCTTAAACCAGGGAGGGATCACTGAAGCTTTCTTT. Its translation: CASSLNQGGITEAFF. The variable domain in full, completed from reference TRBV5-1 and TRBJ1-1, reads KAGVTQTPRYLIKTRGQQVTLSCSPISGHRSVSWYQQTPGQGLQFLFEYFSETQRNKGNFPGRFSGRQFSNSRSEMNVSTLELGDSALYLCASSLNQGGITEAFFGQGTRLTVV.

This sequence joins TRBV11-2 and TRBJ1-4; TRBD1 is a possible D gene (6 bases). CDR3 length: 16 amino acids. The ends were cut back, 4 bases at V and 8 bases at J, with 20 bases in the middle. Germline V CDR1 and CDR2: SGHAT, FQNNGV. The CDR3 reads CASSYKGEPFKEKLFF. The CDR3 region has the DNA TGTGCCAGCAGCTACAAGGGGGAGCCCTTTAAGGAAAAACTGTTTTTT.

The chain has TRBV6-5 and TRBJ2-7; possible D gene TRBD1, 6 bases. Germline loops: CDR1 MNHEY, CDR2 SVGAGI. This CDR3 region has 14 residues. V lost 0 bases, J lost 5 bases, and 11 bases lay in between. The DNA for the CDR3 is TGTGCCAGCAGTTACTCAAGGGCAGGGGACGAGCAGTACTTC. As protein: CASSYSRAGDEQYF.

This sequence joins TRBV19 and TRBJ2-7, with TRBD1 matching over 9 bases. Germline loops: CDR1 LNHDA, CDR2 SQIVND (reference sequence). V gave up 4 bases and J gave up 2 bases; unmatched junction bases: 6. The CDR3 is 15 residues long. The CDR3 sequence is CASSNDRGFPYEQYF. The CDR3 nucleotides are TGTGCCAGTAGTAACGACAGGGGGTTTCCCTACGAGCAGTACTTC.

The chain couples TRBV24-1 to TRBJ1-2, with 7 bases identical to TRBD1. The CDR3 has 13 residues. Trimming took 12 bases from V and 3 from J; bases not matched to a gene: 9. The germline CDR1 and CDR2 sequences are KGHDR and SFDVKD. The CDR3 bases are TGTGCCGGTACAGGGGCTGTTGACTATGGCTACACCTTC. Encoded protein: CAGTGAVDYGYTF.

The chain carries TRBV18 and TRBJ2-1; possibly TRBD2 for D (5 bases). V was clipped by 5 bases and J by 5 bases, with 13 bases between them. The CDR3 extends over 14 amino acids. CDR1 and CDR2 (germline): KGHSH, LQKENI. The CDR3 DNA sequence: TGTGCCAGCTCATCCTTGGACGGGAACAATGAGCAGTTCTTC. This translates into CASSSLDGNNEQFF.

This clone has just a few counts. The V call is TRBV12-3 or TRBV12-4, the J call TRBJ1-5; D is undetermined. CDR3 length: 13 amino acids. The V gene lost 2 bases and the J gene lost 0 bases, with 2 bases spanning the gap. The CDR3 reads CASSLLSNQPQHF. For the CDR3, the DNA is TGTGCCAGCAGTTTACTTAGCAATCAGCCCCAGCATTTT.

The chain joins TRBV19 to TRBJ1-4, with 7 positions matching TRBD1. J lost 7 bases, V lost 5 bases, and 7 bases had no gene match. The CDR3 runs 14 residues. Germline loops: CDR1 LNHDA, CDR2 SQIVND (reference sequence). The CDR3 protein is CASSPDRDGEKLFF. DNA of the CDR3: TGTGCCAGTAGTCCTGACAGGGACGGTGAAAAACTGTTTTTT.

This chain uses TRBV11-2 with TRBJ1-2, with D uncertain. The V end was cut by 1 base, the J end by 4 bases, with 7 bases between. The germline gives CDR1 SGHAT, CDR2 FQNNGV. The CDR3 length is 13 residues. The CDR3 region has the DNA TGTGCCAGCAGCTTAGCACAGACCTATGGCTACACCTTC. Amino acid sequence: CASSLAQTYGYTF.

The rearrangement links TRBV19 to TRBJ2-7, with a possible D match to TRBD1 (6 bases). V gave up 6 bases and J gave up 0 bases, with 18 bases separating them. CDR3 length equals 16 residues. Germline values: CDR1 LNHDA, CDR2 SQIVND (reference sequence). CDR3 residues: CASSPLTGKGSYEQYF. Here the CDR3 DNA reads TGTGCCAGTAGCCCCCTGACAGGAAAGGGCTCCTACGAGCAGTACTTC.

The chain recombines TRBV6-5 with TRBJ1-2; D may be TRBD1 (5 bases). CDR3 length: 14 residues. The V and J ends lost 4 bases and 3 bases respectively, with 12 bases between them. CDR1 MNHEY and CDR2 SVGAGI come from the germline V gene. CDR3 coding DNA: TGTGCCAGCAGTTCTCGGGACTTGGACTATGGCTACACCTTC. Amino acids: CASSSRDLDYGYTF.

J is TRBJ1-5 and V is TRBV27; possible D gene TRBD1, 6 bases. The CDR3 is 13 residues long. Germline V gene data show CDR1 as MNHEY and CDR2 as SMNVEV (reference sequence). V gave up 8 bases and J gave up 3 bases, with 11 bases separating them. The CDR3 DNA reads as TGTGCCAGCGAGCAGGGGTTCAATCAGCCCCAGCATTTT. Its translation is CASEQGFNQPQHF.

This chain uses TRBV9 with TRBJ1-5; no definite D call. The germline V gene encodes CDR1 SGDLS and CDR2 YYNGEE. This CDR3 region has 15 residues. Trimming took off 1 base at V and 0 bases at J, with 8 bases between the two ends. CDR3 in amino acids: CASSVTYSSNQPQHF. In nucleotides, the CDR3 is TGTGCCAGCAGCGTAACTTATTCTAGCAATCAGCCCCAGCATTTT.

This rearrangement joins TRBV29-1 to TRBJ1-1; D is undetermined. Germline loops: CDR1 SQVTM, CDR2 ANQGSEA. V was pared by 8 bases and J by 3 bases, with 16 bases between. This CDR3 region has 13 residues. In nucleotides, the CDR3 is TGCAGCTCATTAAAAACAGCGGACACTGAAGCTTTCTTT. This translates into CSSLKTADTEAFF.

This chain uses TRBV4-1 with TRBJ1-1; D unclear. Trimming shortened V by 3 bases and J by 3 bases, and 14 bases separated the two germline ends. Germline CDR1 and CDR2: MGHRA and YSYEKL. CDR3 length: 15 residues. CDR3 sequence reads: CASSQFGGGYTEAFF. The CDR3 region has the DNA TGCGCCAGCAGCCAGTTCGGCGGAGGGTACACTGAAGCTTTCTTT.

The V and J genes are TRBV10-3 and TRBJ2-2; D not resolved. Trimming removed 3 bases at V and 1 base at J, with 3 bases between. The length of the CDR3 is 13 residues. CDR1 is ENHRY, CDR2 SYGVKD, per germline. CDR3 nucleotide sequence: TGTGCCATCAGTGAACAGAACACCGGGGAGCTGTTTTTT. This encodes CAISEQNTGELFF.

This clone was seen many times. V is TRBV5-1 and J is TRBJ2-7; 9 bases align to TRBD1. The CDR3 runs 13 residues. Germline V gene sequence: CDR1 SGHRS, CDR2 YFSETQ. J lost 0 bases, V lost 6 bases, and 1 base had no gene match. DNA for the CDR3: TGCGCCAGCATGGACAGGGGCTCCTACGAGCAGTACTTC. This encodes CASMDRGSYEQYF.

The rearrangement joins TRBV7-9 to TRBJ1-1, with D perhaps matching TRBD1 (5 bases). Between the trimmed V and J ends, which lost 7 bases and 6 bases, there was a span of 15 bases. The CDR3 consists of 13 residues. The germline CDR1 and CDR2 sequences are SEHNR and FQNEAQ (reference sequence). CDR3 sequence reads: CASTNSGRAEAFF. In nucleotides, the CDR3 is TGTGCCAGCACCAACTCAGGGAGGGCTGAAGCTTTCTTT.

The CDR3 sequence is CASSPPYRAGNEQFF. The CDR3 DNA reads as TGTGCCAGCAGCCCGCCCTACAGGGCTGGCAATGAGCAGTTCTTC. V usage is TRBV7-9 and J usage is TRBJ2-1; a possible D gene is TRBD1 (6 bases). This CDR3 is built from 15 residues. In germline, CDR1 is SEHNR, CDR2 FQNEAQ (reference sequence). Trimming pared 5 bases from V and 6 bases from J, leaving 17 bases between.